Following are 27 T cell receptor beta chains from one sample sequenced in a study of blood T cell repertoires in COVID-19. Sequencing was performed with immunoSEQ multiplex PCR; in TCRdb, only in-frame clones are kept and a portion is missing. Here the sample spans 75,000 to 95,000 clones, 82% being singletons. Sequenced: peripheral blood. Receptor source: a human donor in a cohort sampled during active COVID-19.

The chain uses TRBV3-1 (or the pseudogene TRBV3-2) and TRBJ2-3; D perhaps matches TRBD2 (5 bases). The V gene's germline CDR1 is LGHDT and CDR2 YNNKEL (reference sequence). Trimming cost V 4 bases and J 0 bases, with 14 bases left between them. CDR3 length: 16 residues. CDR3 coding DNA: TGTGCCAGCAGCCCTTGGCGGGTCCGTAGCACAGATACGCAGTATTTT. Protein: CASSPWRVRSTDTQYF.

A few counts support this clone. The chain couples TRBV7-9 to TRBJ2-1, with D perhaps matching TRBD1 (6 bases). Germline V lookup: CDR1 SEHNR, CDR2 FQNEAQ (reference sequence). This CDR3 has 16 residues. Trimming cost V 2 bases and J 2 bases, with 13 bases left between them. DNA for the CDR3: TGTGCCAGCAGCTTATCGGCCCAGGGGACCTACAATGAGCAGTTCTTC. This gives the protein CASSLSAQGTYNEQFF.

This clone was seen only once. The gene calls are TRBV2 and TRBJ2-1; D possibly corresponds to TRBD1 (5 bases). V lost 2 bases, J lost 7 bases, and 15 bases lay in between. The CDR3 contains 15 residues. CDR1 and CDR2 (germline): SNHLY, FYNNEI. For the CDR3, the DNA is TGTGCCAGCAGTGAATATAGGGTAAGGGGAAATGAGCAGTTCTTC. Amino acid sequence: CASSEYRVRGNEQFF.

In this sample, this clone turned up once. The rearrangement uses TRBV15 and TRBJ1-2; TRBD1 matches at 7 bases. V shed 1 base and J 4 bases; nucleotides not matched to a gene: 6. CDR1 and CDR2 (germline): LNHNV, YYDKDF (reference sequence). The CDR3 spans 15 residues. DNA of the CDR3: TGTGCCACCAGCAGAGCCGGGACAGTGGTCTATGGCTACACCTTC. Translating gives CATSRAGTVVYGYTF.

The chain combines TRBV5-1 with TRBJ1-2; 10 nucleotides match TRBD1. CDR1 and CDR2 from the germline V gene are SGHRS and YFSETQ. This CDR3 contains 15 residues. With 6 bases clipped from V and 0 bases from J, the junction kept 5 bases outside the gene matches. Written as DNA, the CDR3 is TGCGCCAGCACCGGACAGGGGGGTGCTAACTATGGCTACACCTTC. Translating it yields CASTGQGGANYGYTF.

CDR3 sequence reads: CAWAPLGQNTEAFF. The CDR3 coding sequence is TGTGCCTGGGCCCCCCTCGGACAGAACACTGAAGCTTTCTTT. The gene calls are TRBV30 and TRBJ1-1; D possibly corresponds to TRBD1 (5 bases). The CDR3 extends over 14 amino acids. In germline, CDR1 is GTSNPN, CDR2 SVGIG (reference sequence). V lost 5 bases to trimming and J lost 1 base, with 14 bases between them.

CDR3 region: CAWTRESNEQFF. In nucleotides, the CDR3 is TGTGCCTGGACCCGGGAATCCAATGAGCAGTTCTTC. The chain has TRBV30 and TRBJ2-1; D possibly corresponds to TRBD2 (5 bases). This CDR3 comprises 12 residues. V lost 4 bases to trimming and J lost 6 bases, with 10 bases between them. The germline V gene encodes CDR1 GTSNPN and CDR2 SVGIG (reference sequence).

The rearrangement joins TRBV5-1 to TRBJ1-1; the D gene is possibly TRBD1 (5 bases). The V and J ends lost 4 bases and 3 bases respectively, with 7 bases between them. This CDR3 has 12 amino acids. Germline CDR1 SGHRS, CDR2 YFSETQ. The CDR3: CASSPGDTEAFF. The CDR3 DNA reads TGCGCCAGCAGCCCGGGGGACACTGAAGCTTTCTTT.

The rearrangement links TRBV28 to TRBJ1-1; 10 bases match TRBD1. The CDR3 runs to 14 residues. Germline lookup yields CDR1 MDHEN and CDR2 SYDVKM. Trimming at V came to 3 bases and at J to 5 bases, leaving 3 bases not matched to a gene. The CDR3 protein is CASSFGTGATEAFF. As DNA, the CDR3 is TGTGCCAGCAGTTTTGGGACAGGGGCGACTGAAGCTTTCTTT. Full variable domain (remainder filled in from reference TRBV28 and TRBJ1-1): DVKVTQSSRYLVKRTGEKVFLECVQDMDHENMFWYRQDPGLGLRLIYFSYDVKMKEKGDIPEGYSVSREKKERFSLILESASTNQTSMYLCASSFGTGATEAFFGQGTRLTVV.

CDR3: CSVELRGGQDTQYF. CDR3 nucleotide sequence: TGCAGCGTTGAATTGAGGGGGGGACAAGATACGCAGTATTTT. V is TRBV29-1 and J is TRBJ2-3; tentatively, D is TRBD2 (7 bases). This CDR3 is 14 amino acids long. CDR1 is SQVTM, CDR2 ANQGSEA, per germline. V was shortened by 2 bases and J by 5 bases, with 14 bases between the two germline ends.

The genes are TRBV23-1 and TRBJ2-4, with D possibly matching TRBD1 (6 bases). TRBV23-1 is an open reading frame whose function is uncertain. This CDR3 is 18 amino acids long. V lost 4 bases and J 6 bases, leaving 25 bases between the germline ends. DNA of the CDR3: TGCGCCAGCAGTCCTACCAGACAGGATGAGTCCGGGTTAAACATTCAGTACTTC. Its translation: CASSPTRQDESGLNIQYF.

The chain combines TRBV6-5 with TRBJ2-2, with a weak D call TRBD2 (5 bases). The germline V gene has CDR1 MNHEY and CDR2 SVGAGI. V gave up 8 bases and J gave up 7 bases, with 17 bases separating them. The CDR3 loop spans 14 amino acids. CDR3 bases: TGTGCCAGCCGGGCCGGGGAGTCAGGCGGGGAGCTGTTTTTT. Protein sequence: CASRAGESGGELFF.

The rearrangement uses TRBV3-1 (or the pseudogene TRBV3-2) and TRBJ1-5; TRBD1 might be the D (5 bases). V was clipped by 2 bases and J by 6 bases, with 8 bases between them. Germline CDR1 reads LGHDT; CDR2 reads YNNKEL (reference sequence). The CDR3 is 13 amino acids. The CDR3 DNA reads as TGTGCCAGCAGCCAAAGGGGAAGTCAGCCCCAGCATTTT. Residues: CASSQRGSQPQHF.

The rearrangement uses TRBV5-1 and TRBJ1-4; D may be TRBD1 (5 bases). Trimming stripped 4 bases from V and 8 bases from J, with 12 bases between. This CDR3 region has 13 residues. In germline, CDR1 is SGHRS, CDR2 YFSETQ. The CDR3 reads CASSREEGEKLFF. DNA of the CDR3: TGCGCCAGCAGCCGAGAGGAGGGGGAAAAACTGTTTTTT.

The V call is TRBV4-1, the J call TRBJ2-1, with 7 bases identical to TRBD1. The CDR3 contains 14 residues. In germline, CDR1 is MGHRA, CDR2 YSYEKL. V was pared by 10 bases and J by 6 bases, with 12 bases of the junction left unmatched. The DNA for the CDR3 is TGCGCCACCAGGATGCCGGGACAGACCAATGAGCAGTTCTTC. Translating it yields CATRMPGQTNEQFF.

There are a few counts of this clone. This chain links TRBV19 with TRBJ1-2; weak D call: TRBD1 (5 bases). The V gene's germline CDR1 is LNHDA and CDR2 SQIVND (reference sequence). The V gene lost 7 bases and the J gene lost 0 bases, with 12 bases spanning the gap. The CDR3 loop spans 14 amino acids. The CDR3 loop reads CASTPQVSNYGYTF. The CDR3, as DNA: TGTGCCAGTACCCCACAGGTCTCTAACTATGGCTACACCTTC.

This clone has only one observation. This chain connects TRBV5-4 to TRBJ1-1, with unresolved D. CDR1 SGHNT and CDR2 YYREEE come from the germline V gene (reference sequence). CDR3 length: 15 residues. The V and J ends lost 0 bases and 4 bases respectively, with 13 bases between them. In nucleotides, the CDR3 is TGTGCCAGCAGCTTGGGTACGCGGATGGGCACTGAAGCTTTCTTT. It translates to CASSLGTRMGTEAFF.

The rearrangement joins TRBV5-6 to TRBJ1-6, with D possibly being TRBD1 (5 bases). The germline gives CDR1 SGHDT, CDR2 YYEEEE. Between the trimmed V and J ends, which lost 1 base and 8 bases, there was a span of 13 bases. This CDR3 contains 15 residues. The CDR3 sequence: CASSLREGADSPLHF. CDR3 nucleotides: TGTGCCAGCAGCTTGAGGGAAGGGGCGGATTCACCCCTCCACTTT.

V gene TRBV5-4 combines with J gene TRBJ2-2; the D is unclear. CDR3 size: 16 residues. The V and J ends lost 0 bases and 2 bases respectively, with 11 bases between them. Germline V gene data show CDR1 as SGHNT and CDR2 as YYREEE (reference sequence). The CDR3 is CASSLEPTANTGELFF. The CDR3, as DNA: TGTGCCAGCAGCTTGGAACCCACTGCAAACACCGGGGAGCTGTTTTTT.

This clone was picked up a small number of times. The V and J genes are TRBV5-6 and TRBJ2-7; TRBD1 matches 9 bases. The CDR3 totals 15 residues. CDR1 and CDR2 (germline): SGHDT, YYEEEE. With V trimmed by 3 bases and J by 1 base, 5 bases remained unmatched. CDR3 nucleotide sequence: TGTGCCAGCAGCTCCGGGACAGGGAAATCCTACGAGCAGTACTTC. Its protein product is CASSSGTGKSYEQYF.

This chain links TRBV9 with TRBJ1-3, with D uncertain. The CDR3 is 14 residues long. Looked up from germline, CDR1 is SGDLS and CDR2 is YYNGEE. Trimming removed 0 bases from V and 1 base from J, with 5 bases in between. The CDR3 DNA reads as TGTGCCAGCAGCGTAGAGAGGTCTGGAAACACCATATATTTT. It translates to CASSVERSGNTIYF.

The chain couples TRBV19 to TRBJ2-7; 9 nucleotides line up with TRBD1. Germline V CDR1 and CDR2: LNHDA, SQIVND (reference sequence). CDR3 size: 14 residues. The trim removed 2 bases at V and 5 bases at J, leaving 4 bases unmatched. CDR3 region: CASSITDRGDEQYF. The CDR3 coding sequence is TGTGCCAGTAGTATAACGGACAGGGGCGACGAGCAGTACTTC.

J is TRBJ2-2 and V is TRBV2, with a possible D match to TRBD2 (5 bases). The V and J ends lost 6 bases and 2 bases respectively, with 10 bases between them. The CDR3 covers 14 residues. Germline-derived CDR1 and CDR2 are SNHLY and FYNNEI. CDR3: CASRERINTGELFF. The CDR3 DNA reads TGTGCCAGCAGGGAGCGGATAAACACCGGGGAGCTGTTTTTT.

The J gene is TRBJ2-7, the V gene TRBV10-2; TRBD1 agrees at 7 bases. The CDR3 extends over 13 amino acids. With V trimmed by 6 bases and J by 2 bases, 4 bases remained unmatched. Germline assignment: CDR1 WSHSY and CDR2 SAAADI. The CDR3 nucleotides are TGCGCCAGCAGCCCCGACAGGGCCTACGAGCAGTACTTC. Translated, it gives CASSPDRAYEQYF.

The chain employs TRBV19 and TRBJ2-1; 10 nucleotides line up with TRBD1. The length of the CDR3 is 15 residues. The germline V gene has CDR1 LNHDA and CDR2 SQIVND (reference sequence). Trimming at V came to 4 bases and at J to 5 bases, leaving 5 bases not matched to a gene. CDR3 coding DNA: TGTGCCAGTAGTAGACGACAGGGGGCGGACAATGAGCAGTTCTTC. Amino acid sequence: CASSRRQGADNEQFF.

The chain joins TRBV7-3 to TRBJ2-1; the D gene is possibly TRBD1 (5 bases). Trimming took 3 bases from V and 9 from J, leaving 12 bases between them. From germline, CDR1 is SGHTA and CDR2 FQGTGA. This CDR3 has 13 residues. The chain's CDR3 is CASSFTREGEQFF. The CDR3 DNA is TGTGCCAGCAGCTTTACCAGGGAAGGTGAGCAGTTCTTC. The complete variable domain, with remaining parts taken from reference TRBV7-3 and TRBJ2-1, reads GAGVSQTPSNKVTEKGKYVELRCDPISGHTALYWYRQSLGQGPEFLIYFQGTGAADDSGLPNDRFFAVRPEGSVSTLKIQRTERGDSAVYLCASSFTREGEQFFGPGTRLTVL.

The count of this clone is one. The chain joins TRBV7-9 to TRBJ1-4; D gene ambiguous. V gave up 7 bases and J gave up 0 bases, with 15 bases separating them. Per germline, CDR1 SEHNR and CDR2 FQNEAQ (reference sequence). The CDR3 totals 16 residues. The CDR3 bases are TGTGCCAGCATATCAGCGGCAGCTGCAACTAATGAAAAACTGTTTTTT. Translated: CASISAAAATNEKLFF.